The 18 T cell receptor beta chains reported below all come from one sample, sequenced in a study of blood T cells in healthy people across ages. A sample-barcoded 5' primer and a J-beta primer mix were used in a second PCR of about 7 to 11 cycles. TCRdb re-called the 5' RACE reads with MiXCR, one entry per CDR3 protein. The sample has 850,000 to 1,000,000 distinct CDR3 sequences, about 48% seen once. The source material was blood. These receptors originate from a man aged 25-45 years in good health.

This clonotype was counted between two and nine times. The gene calls are TRBV6-1 and TRBJ1-2; TRBD1 matches at 7 bases. From germline, CDR1 is MNHNS and CDR2 SASEGT. The junction had 10 bases not matched to a gene; V was cut back by 4 bases and J by 5 bases. The length of the CDR3 is 15 residues. The DNA for the CDR3 is TGTGCCAGCAGTGCACCATCCGACAGGGCGTATGGCTACACCTTC. It translates to CASSAPSDRAYGYTF.

The V call is TRBV7-2, the J call TRBJ1-5; 9 bases agree with TRBD1. Germline V gene sequence: CDR1 SGHTA, CDR2 FQGNSA. The V gene end was trimmed by 4 bases and the J gene end by 3 bases; junction bases not matched to a gene: 7. The CDR3 contains 16 residues. The CDR3 bases are TGTGCCAGCAGCTCGGGGACAGGGTACGACAATCAGCCCCAGCATTTT. It yields the protein CASSSGTGYDNQPQHF. Looking up the rest from reference TRBV7-2 and TRBJ1-5 gives the full variable domain: GAGVSQSPSNKVTEKGKDVELRCDPISGHTALYWYRQSLGQGLEFLIYFQGNSAPDKSGLPSDRFSAERTGGSVSTLTIQRTQQEDSAVYLCASSSGTGYDNQPQHFGDGTRLSIL.

This clonotype has only one observation. V usage is TRBV9 and J usage is TRBJ2-5, with D tentatively TRBD1 (7 bases). The DNA end is more similar to TRBJ2-7, so the J call may be wrong. The CDR3 consists of 16 residues. Germline values: CDR1 SGDLS, CDR2 YYNGEE. CDR3 amino acids: CASSAGGLAGKYEQYF. The CDR3 DNA reads TGTGCCAGCAGCGCAGGGGGACTGGCCGGAAAGTACGAGCAGTACTTC.

The chain links TRBV15 to TRBJ1-4; 9 bases fit TRBD1. The CDR3 contains 15 residues. Germline V CDR1 and CDR2: LNHNV, YYDKDF (reference sequence). J was trimmed by 6 bases and V by 4 bases; bases with no gene match: 6. This chain's CDR3 is CATSTVRTGDEKLFF. CDR3 coding DNA: TGTGCCACCAGCACCGTCAGGACAGGGGATGAAAAACTGTTTTTT.

This rearrangement joins TRBV5-4 to TRBJ2-1; a possible D gene is TRBD2 (6 bases). The germline V and J ends were trimmed by 5 bases and 1 base, with 16 bases remaining between them. This CDR3 has 16 residues. CDR1 is SGHNT and CDR2 is YYREEE in the germline V gene (reference sequence). The CDR3 DNA reads TGTGCCAGCAGTCGGGGAGGCGGGACGTCCTACAATGAGCAGTTCTTC. Translation gives CASSRGGGTSYNEQFF. Drawing the rest from reference TRBV5-4 and TRBJ2-1, the complete variable domain is ETGVTQSPTHLIKTRGQQVTLRCSSQSGHNTVSWYQQALGQGPQFIFQYYREEENGRGNFPPRFSGLQFPNYSSELNVNALELDDSALYLCASSRGGGTSYNEQFFGPGTRLTVL.

V gene TRBV27 combines with J gene TRBJ2-7; TRBD2 aligns across 14 bases. Germline V gene sequence: CDR1 MNHEY, CDR2 SMNVEV (reference sequence). The CDR3 consists of 16 residues. V was clipped by 2 bases and J by 3 bases; unmatched bases: 3. The CDR3 DNA follows: TGTGCCAGCAGTTTAAGACTAGCGGGGGGGGACTACGAGCAGTACTTC. It encodes CASSLRLAGGDYEQYF.

This sequence joins TRBV13 and TRBJ2-7; 12 nucleotides line up with TRBD2. CDR3 size: 17 residues. Germline V gene lookup returns CDR1 PRHDT and CDR2 FYEKMQ (reference sequence). The ends lost 5 bases at V and 0 bases at J; junction bases unmatched: 8. CDR3 sequence: CASSSGTSGLTSYEQYF. In DNA, the CDR3 is TGTGCCAGCAGCAGTGGGACTAGCGGGTTGACCTCCTACGAGCAGTACTTC.

V and J are TRBV6-5 and TRBJ2-3; D uncertain. This CDR3 region has 14 residues. From germline, CDR1 is MNHEY and CDR2 SVGAGI. Trimming removed 6 bases from V and 3 bases from J, with 13 bases in between. The CDR3 DNA sequence: TGTGCCAGCAGACCGACGTGGGTTACAGATACGCAGTATTTT. Amino acid sequence: CASRPTWVTDTQYF.

V and J are TRBV10-3 and TRBJ1-4; TRBD1 is a possible D gene (6 bases). The length of the CDR3 is 14 residues. Looked up from germline, CDR1 is ENHRY and CDR2 is SYGVKD. The V end lost 3 bases, the J end lost 3 bases, and 8 bases lay between the germline ends. The CDR3 coding sequence is TGTGCCATCAGTGAACAGGGAGCTAATGAAAAACTGTTTTTT. Its translation: CAISEQGANEKLFF.

This clonotype was counted only a few times. This rearrangement joins TRBV10-3 to TRBJ2-3; no firm D call. V lost 0 bases, J lost 6 bases, and 10 bases lay in between. In germline, CDR1 is ENHRY, CDR2 SYGVKD. The CDR3 is 14 amino acids. The CDR3 spells CAISESRLVDTQYF. CDR3 nucleotide sequence: TGTGCCATCAGTGAGTCGAGGTTGGTTGATACGCAGTATTTT.

The gene calls are TRBV7-2 and TRBJ2-7; 7 nucleotides agree with TRBD1. The CDR3 is 16 amino acids. The trim removed 5 bases at V and 0 bases at J, leaving 10 bases unmatched. Per the germline V gene, CDR1 is SGHTA and CDR2 is FQGNSA. CDR3 sequence (DNA): TGTGCCAGCAGCCTATCACCGGGACAGTACTCCTACGAGCAGTACTTC. This encodes CASSLSPGQYSYEQYF.

The V and J genes are TRBV24-1 and TRBJ2-5; the D is unclear. V dropped 4 bases and J dropped 4 bases, with 9 bases sitting between them. This CDR3 comprises 13 residues. Germline CDR1 KGHDR, CDR2 SFDVKD. The CDR3 DNA sequence: TGTGCCACCAGTGACATAGTGGGAGAGACCCAGTACTTC. Its translation: CATSDIVGETQYF.

This clonotype was recorded many times. This chain connects TRBV27 to TRBJ2-2; no definite D call. With 1 base removed from V and 1 base from J, the gap between germline ends came to 4 bases. The CDR3 is 14 residues long. Germline V gene lookup returns CDR1 MNHEY and CDR2 SMNVEV (reference sequence). In DNA, the CDR3 is TGTGCCAGCAGTTTATACCGGAACACCGGGGAGCTGTTTTTT. Its translation: CASSLYRNTGELFF.

DNA for the CDR3: TGTGCCAGCAGTTTCCAGGGGGCACCTGACTACACCTTC. Translating it yields CASSFQGAPDYTF. V gene TRBV12-3 or TRBV12-4 combines with J gene TRBJ1-2; 8 bases agree with TRBD1. V lost 3 bases, J lost 10 bases, and 7 bases stayed unmatched. This CDR3 has 13 amino acids.

The chain uses TRBV7-2 and TRBJ2-1; no reliable D call. The V gene's germline CDR1 is SGHTA and CDR2 FQGNSA. The CDR3 totals 13 residues. V lost 1 base to trimming and J lost 9 bases, with 10 bases between them. Here the CDR3 reads CASSLGVQCEQFF. CDR3 DNA sequence: TGTGCCAGCAGCTTAGGGGTGCAGTGTGAGCAGTTCTTC. Based on the CDR3 plus reference TRBV7-2 and TRBJ2-1, the full variable domain is GAGVSQSPSNKVTEKGKDVELRCDPISGHTALYWYRQSLGQGLEFLIYFQGNSAPDKSGLPSDRFSAERTGGSVSTLTIQRTQQEDSAVYLCASSLGVQCEQFFGPGTRLTVL.

A word on this clonotype: This clone may be a read error of a much larger clone one base away. The chain couples TRBV4-1 to TRBJ1-2, with a tentative D call TRBD1 (6 bases). Germline V gene data show CDR1 as MGHRA and CDR2 as YSYEKL. V lost 2 bases and J 5 bases, leaving 12 bases between the germline ends. CDR3 size: 14 residues. The CDR3 sequence is CASSQKRQGYGYTF. The CDR3 DNA is TGCGCCAGCAGCCAAAAGCGTCAGGGGTATGGCTACACCTTC.

The rearrangement joins TRBV29-1 to TRBJ2-3; tentatively, D is TRBD1 (6 bases). There are 13 residues in the CDR3. Deletions cut 6 bases from V and 5 bases from J, with 15 bases between. Germline loops: CDR1 SQVTM, CDR2 ANQGSEA. CDR3 in DNA: TGCAGCGTGAGCGGACAGCACCGAGATACGCAGTATTTT. Translation: CSVSGQHRDTQYF.

The chain couples TRBV6-1 to TRBJ1-6, with 8 positions matching TRBD1. Germline-derived CDR1 and CDR2 are MNHNS and SASEGT. J lost 9 bases, V lost 5 bases, and 9 bases had no gene match. The CDR3 spans 15 residues. CDR3 sequence reads: CASSPDRGIRSPLHF. DNA for the CDR3: TGTGCCAGCAGTCCCGACAGGGGTATTCGTTCACCCCTCCACTTT.